A single sample gave rise to the 16 T cell receptor beta chains below, sequenced in a study of metastatic and nonmetastatic thyroid tumors. Using MiXCR, TCRdb re-called clones from the PCR reads. Of 15,000 or so clones listed, about 23% are singletons. Every patient was untreated before thyroid surgery. The specimen was tumor tissue. The receptors were sampled from a female donor with papillary thyroid cancer or a benign thyroid nodule (not recorded which). Some clones in this sample may be carry-over from other donors' samples.

V usage is TRBV5-8 and J usage is TRBJ1-3; D is unresolved. V lost 2 bases and J lost 4, with 10 bases in between. Per the germline V gene, CDR1 is SGHTS and CDR2 is YDEGEE. There are 14 residues in the CDR3. The CDR3 DNA reads as TGTGCCAGCAGCTTATCGGGAACGGGAAACACCATATATTTT. It codes for CASSLSGTGNTIYF.

This clone was counted a few times. V is TRBV6-2 or TRBV6-3 and J is TRBJ2-7, with 10 nucleotides matching TRBD2. Looked up from germline, CDR1 is MNHEY and CDR2 is SVGEGT. The CDR3 spans 15 residues. Losses at the gene ends were 6 bases for V and 0 bases for J; bases not matched to a gene: 5. The CDR3 DNA sequence: TGTGCCAGCAGACAGTCTAGCGGGAGCTCCTACGAGCAGTACTTC. This translates into CASRQSSGSSYEQYF.

This clone was counted ten times or more. This rearrangement joins TRBV5-4 to TRBJ2-1; 8 bases agree with TRBD2. The CDR3 has 15 residues. Germline CDR1 is SGHNT and CDR2 is YYREEE (reference sequence). The V segment lost 0 bases and the J segment 5 bases; nucleotides outside the gene matches: 4. Here the CDR3 reads CASSLDLAGNNEQFF. In nucleotides, the CDR3 is TGTGCCAGCAGCTTGGATCTAGCGGGTAACAATGAGCAGTTCTTC.

Sample share makes this clone medium-sized. The gene calls are TRBV28 and TRBJ2-3; 14 bases fit TRBD2. The germline V gene encodes CDR1 MDHEN and CDR2 SYDVKM. V lost 6 bases to trimming and J lost 2 bases; unmatched junction nucleotides: 4. The CDR3 extends over 16 amino acids. The CDR3 sequence is CASRTSGRGSTDTQYF. In DNA form, the CDR3 reads TGTGCCAGCAGGACTAGCGGGAGGGGGTCCACAGATACGCAGTATTTT.

This chain uses TRBV30 with TRBJ2-5; weak D call: TRBD2 (7 bases). Trimming cost V 0 bases and J 9 bases, with 14 bases left between them. Germline V lookup: CDR1 GTSNPN, CDR2 SVGIG (reference sequence). This CDR3 has 13 residues. Written as DNA, the CDR3 is TGTGCCTGGAGTGTTACAGGGAGGGTGTCCCAGTACTTC. Its protein is CAWSVTGRVSQYF.

This clone was seen a handful of times. The chain joins TRBV2 to TRBJ2-7, with D uncertain. The CDR3 spans 13 residues. Deletions cut 3 bases from V and 0 bases from J, with 6 bases between. Germline CDR1 SNHLY, CDR2 FYNNEI. This CDR3 reads CASSDQLSYEQYF. CDR3 in DNA: TGTGCCAGCAGTGATCAGCTCTCCTACGAGCAGTACTTC.

This clone is categorized as medium-sized. The V and J genes are TRBV6-1 and TRBJ2-3; no firm D call. Trimming took off 5 bases at V and 6 bases at J, with 9 bases between the two ends. The CDR3 spans 12 residues. CDR1 is MNHNS and CDR2 is SASEGT in the germline V gene. Here the CDR3 DNA reads TGTGCCAGCAGTTCAGTGGGGGATACGCAGTATTTT. Translation: CASSSVGDTQYF.

This clone was detected ten times or more. The chain recombines TRBV5-1 with TRBJ1-5; perhaps TRBD1 as D (5 bases). The germline V gene encodes CDR1 SGHRS and CDR2 YFSETQ. This CDR3 region has 15 residues. The V end lost 4 bases, the J end lost 3 bases, and 14 bases lay between the germline ends. The CDR3 DNA is TGCGCCAGCAGCGAGGGGCCTACCTCCAATCAGCCCCAGCATTTT. The encoded protein is CASSEGPTSNQPQHF. The whole variable domain, remainder taken from reference TRBV5-1 and TRBJ1-5, is KAGVTQTPRYLIKTRGQQVTLSCSPISGHRSVSWYQQTPGQGLQFLFEYFSETQRNKGNFPGRFSGRQFSNSRSEMNVSTLELGDSALYLCASSEGPTSNQPQHFGDGTRLSIL.

The CDR3 DNA reads as TGTGCCAGCAGTTACTCGCCATCGAACACCGGGGAGCTGTTTTTT. This gives the protein CASSYSPSNTGELFF. This sequence joins TRBV6-5 and TRBJ2-2; D is undetermined. Germline CDR1 is MNHEY and CDR2 is SVGAGI. The CDR3 totals 15 residues. V lost 0 bases and J lost 0, with 5 bases in between.

The CDR3: CAWSGSGNTIYF. The CDR3 DNA is TGTGCCTGGTCAGGGAGTGGAAACACCATATATTTT. This sequence joins TRBV30 and TRBJ1-3, with D possibly TRBD1 on 5 matching bases. The CDR3 is 12 amino acids. V was pared by 5 bases and J by 3 bases, with 8 bases between. The germline V gene has CDR1 GTSNPN and CDR2 SVGIG (reference sequence).

This clone has ten or more counts. The V gene is TRBV20-1, the J gene TRBJ2-1; TRBD2 might be the D (6 bases). This CDR3 comprises 15 residues. Trimming cost V 3 bases and J 8 bases, with 20 bases left between them. Germline loops: CDR1 DFQATT, CDR2 SNEGSKA (reference sequence). The CDR3 region is CSARGSGLVQDEQFF. CDR3 DNA sequence: TGCAGTGCTAGGGGCTCGGGACTGGTGCAGGATGAGCAGTTCTTC.

Worth noting for this clone: One end of the junction fails to match germline, which may point to a read error. V gene TRBV6-4 combines with J gene TRBJ2-1, with no clear D. This CDR3 is 13 amino acids long. Germline V gene sequence: CDR1 MRHNA, CDR2 SNTAGT. Here the CDR3 DNA reads TGTGCTAGCAGTGACACTGAAAACAATGAGCAGTTCTTC. It encodes CASSDTENNEQFF.

This clone was seen only a few times. The CDR3 nucleotides read TGTGCCAGCAGTGAAACGGTAATCACCAATCAGCCCCAGCATTTT. This translates into CASSETVITNQPQHF. The chain couples TRBV6-1 to TRBJ1-5; D is uncertain. Germline CDR1 and CDR2: MNHNS and SASEGT. The CDR3 has 15 amino acids. V lost 2 bases and J lost 3, with 11 bases in between.

Sample share makes this clone medium-sized. This chain connects TRBV7-8 to TRBJ2-7; the match to TRBD1 covers 8 bases. J lost 3 bases, V lost 7 bases, and 23 bases had no gene match. The CDR3 sequence is 19 residues long. Germline loops: CDR1 SGHVS, CDR2 FQNEAQ. In DNA form, the CDR3 reads TGTGCCAGCACCGATTACCCCCCAAAGGCCAGGGGGCGAAACTACGAGCAGTACTTC. Its protein product is CASTDYPPKARGRNYEQYF.

This chain connects TRBV5-1 to TRBJ2-1; the D gene is possibly TRBD2 (5 bases). The germline CDR1 and CDR2 sequences are SGHRS and YFSETQ. Trimming left V 6 bases short and J 0 bases short, with 13 bases between. The CDR3 sequence is 15 residues long. The DNA for the CDR3 is TGCGCCAGCAACGAGGGTCCTAGCTCCTACAATGAGCAGTTCTTC. Its protein product is CASNEGPSSYNEQFF.

By sample share, this clone is medium-sized (0.01 to 0.1%). The chain joins TRBV19 to TRBJ2-5; 8 bases align to TRBD2. Germline values: CDR1 LNHDA, CDR2 SQIVND (reference sequence). V shed 6 bases and J 5 bases; nucleotides not matched to a gene: 11. CDR3 length: 15 amino acids. DNA of the CDR3: TGTGCCAGTAGCGCGGGGAGCGGGAGTAAGGAGACCCAGTACTTC. It codes for CASSAGSGSKETQYF.